The table lists the clone carrying this T cell receptor beta chain with a few counts. The ends were cut back, 6 bases at V and 1 base at J, with 13 bases in the middle. The length of the CDR3 is 14 residues. Germline CDR1 and CDR2: LNHDA and SQIVND (reference sequence). The entry originates in a study of HIV-infected patients and healthy controls. TCRdb re-derived calls from the 5' RACE reads in MiXCR, one entry per CDR3 protein. The profile shows 70,000 or so distinct CDR3 sequences, about 16% of them singletons. The rearrangement links TRBV19 to TRBJ2-7; either TRBD1 or TRBD2 may fit D (5 bases each). Sequenced material: CD4+ T cells from blood. This TCR was sampled from a human donor in good health. CDR3 sequence: CASRPGPRSYEQYF. In DNA form, the CDR3 reads TGTGCCAGTAGACCGGGACCGCGGTCCTACGAGCAGTACTTC.